The present TCR beta chain was sequenced within a study of prognosis after radiotherapy for stage I lung cancer. Study overall: It was between April 2018 and January 2019 that stage I non-small cell lung cancer patients were enrolled. Notes on the study in general: Reduced unique TCR clone counts were recorded after stereotactic body radiation therapy, with a median of about 10,000 versus 6,900. Tumor specificity was not determined for the expanded TCR clones. The authors reported that TRBV and TRBJ gene usage differed between patients with and without metastases.

CDR3 length: 16 residues. V trimming: 1 base; J trimming: 4 bases; junction bases outside the gene matches: 8. CDR1 and CDR2 from the germline V gene are LGHNA and YNFKEQ. This clonotype was seen repeatedly, ten times or more. Its antigen is currently unknown. Two rounds of multiplex PCR amplified TCR beta CDR3 from genomic DNA. For every TRBV and TRBJ gene, a specific primer was used in first-round PCR. TCRdb passed the multiplex PCR reads through MiXCR, listing each CDR3 protein once. Of approximately 20,000 distinct CDR3 sequences in the sample, approximately 28% are singletons; the top ten hold approximately 23%.

Sequencing used PBMCs, obtained before or after stereotactic body radiation therapy (not recorded which). The receptor's source is a donor aged 50 or older with non-small cell lung cancer. This chain links TRBV4-2 with TRBJ2-3, with TRBD2 identical over 7 bases. The CDR3 DNA sequence: TGTGCCAGCAGCCAAGTGGGCGGGAGTGGGTCAGATACGCAGTATTTT. Translated, it gives CASSQVGGSGSDTQYF.